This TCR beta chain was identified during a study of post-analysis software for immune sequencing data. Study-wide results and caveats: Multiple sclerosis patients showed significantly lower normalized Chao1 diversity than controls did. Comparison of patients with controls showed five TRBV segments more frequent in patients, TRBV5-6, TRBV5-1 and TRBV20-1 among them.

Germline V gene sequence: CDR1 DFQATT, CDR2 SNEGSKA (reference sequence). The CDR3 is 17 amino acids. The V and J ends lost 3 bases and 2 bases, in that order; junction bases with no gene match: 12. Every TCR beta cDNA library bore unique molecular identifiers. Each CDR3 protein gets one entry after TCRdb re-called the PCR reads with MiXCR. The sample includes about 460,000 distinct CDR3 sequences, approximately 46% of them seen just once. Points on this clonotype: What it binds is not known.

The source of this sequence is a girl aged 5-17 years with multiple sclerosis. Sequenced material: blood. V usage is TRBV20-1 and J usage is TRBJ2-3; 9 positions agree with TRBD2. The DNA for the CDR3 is TGCAGTGCTAGTCGACCGAGGGCGGGAGGGAACACAGATACGCAGTATTTT. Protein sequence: CSASRPRAGGNTDTQYF.